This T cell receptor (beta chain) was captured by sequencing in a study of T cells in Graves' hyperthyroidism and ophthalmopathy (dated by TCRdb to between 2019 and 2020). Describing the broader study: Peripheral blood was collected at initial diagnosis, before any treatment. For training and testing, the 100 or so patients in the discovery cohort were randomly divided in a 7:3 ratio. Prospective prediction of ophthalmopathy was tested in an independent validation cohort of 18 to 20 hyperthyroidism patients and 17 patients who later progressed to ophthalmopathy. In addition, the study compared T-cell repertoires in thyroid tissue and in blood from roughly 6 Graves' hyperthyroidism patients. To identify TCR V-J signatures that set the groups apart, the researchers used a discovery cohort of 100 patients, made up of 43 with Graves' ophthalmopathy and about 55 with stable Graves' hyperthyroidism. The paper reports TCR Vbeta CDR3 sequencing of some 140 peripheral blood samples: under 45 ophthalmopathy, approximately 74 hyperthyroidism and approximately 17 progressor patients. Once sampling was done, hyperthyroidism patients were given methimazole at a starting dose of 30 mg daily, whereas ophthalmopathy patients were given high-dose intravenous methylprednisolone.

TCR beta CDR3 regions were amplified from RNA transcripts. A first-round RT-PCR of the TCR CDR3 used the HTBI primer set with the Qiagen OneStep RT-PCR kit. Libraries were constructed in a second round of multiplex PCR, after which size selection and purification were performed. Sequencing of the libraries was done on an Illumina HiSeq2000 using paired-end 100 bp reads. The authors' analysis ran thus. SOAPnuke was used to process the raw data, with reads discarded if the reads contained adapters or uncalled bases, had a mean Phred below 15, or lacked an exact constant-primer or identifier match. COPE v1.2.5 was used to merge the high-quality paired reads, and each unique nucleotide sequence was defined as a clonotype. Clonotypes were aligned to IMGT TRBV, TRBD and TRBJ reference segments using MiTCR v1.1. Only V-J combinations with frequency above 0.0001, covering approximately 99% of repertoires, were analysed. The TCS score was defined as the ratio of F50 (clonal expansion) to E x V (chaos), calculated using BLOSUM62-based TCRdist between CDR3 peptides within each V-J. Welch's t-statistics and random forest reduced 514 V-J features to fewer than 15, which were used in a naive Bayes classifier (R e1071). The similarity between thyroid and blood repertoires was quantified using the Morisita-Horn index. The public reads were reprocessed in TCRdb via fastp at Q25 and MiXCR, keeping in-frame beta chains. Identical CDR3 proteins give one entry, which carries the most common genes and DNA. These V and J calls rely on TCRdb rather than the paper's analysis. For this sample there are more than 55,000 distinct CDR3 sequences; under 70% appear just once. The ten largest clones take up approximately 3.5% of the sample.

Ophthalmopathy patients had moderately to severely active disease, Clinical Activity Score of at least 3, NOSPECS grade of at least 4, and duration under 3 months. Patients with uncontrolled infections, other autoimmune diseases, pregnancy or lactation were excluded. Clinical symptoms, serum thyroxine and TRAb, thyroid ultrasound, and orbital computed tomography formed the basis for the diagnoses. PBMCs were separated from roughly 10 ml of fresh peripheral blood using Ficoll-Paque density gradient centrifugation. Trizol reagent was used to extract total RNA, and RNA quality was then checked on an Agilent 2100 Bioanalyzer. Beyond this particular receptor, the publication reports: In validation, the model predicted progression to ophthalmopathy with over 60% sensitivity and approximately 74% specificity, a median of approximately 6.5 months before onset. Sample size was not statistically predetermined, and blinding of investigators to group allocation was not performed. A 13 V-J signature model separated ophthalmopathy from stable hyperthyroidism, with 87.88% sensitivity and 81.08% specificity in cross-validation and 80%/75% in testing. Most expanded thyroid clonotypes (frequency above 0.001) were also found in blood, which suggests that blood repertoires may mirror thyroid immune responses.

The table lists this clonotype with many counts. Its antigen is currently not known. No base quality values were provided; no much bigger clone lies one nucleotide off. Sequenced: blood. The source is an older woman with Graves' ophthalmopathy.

The CDR3 here reads CASSWSGGAGNEQFF. The DNA sequence follows: TGCGCCAGCAGCTGGAGCGGGGGGGCCGGGAATGAGCAGTTCTTC. The V and J genes are TRBV5-1 and TRBJ2-1; 10 middle bases align to TRBD2. Compared with germline, V lacks 3 bases and J lacks 7 bases; bases without a gene match: 7. CDR1 and CDR2 were assigned from the germline V gene as SGHRS and YFSETQ. From its cysteine to its phenylalanine, the CDR3 spans 15 amino acids. Of the read, only the CDR3 DNA is kept; its 45 bases are in frame from base 1.